A selection of T cell receptor beta chains follows, all from one sample in a study of cytomegalovirus exposure and HLA in healthy donors. Generated by immunoSEQ multiplex PCR, the TCRdb table keeps only in-frame clones and is missing some. The sample holds about 200,000 clones, more than 70% seen once. The sequenced sample consisted of PBMCs. The receptors stem from a man aged 35-49 years in good health and CMV-seropositive. Both conserved end residues are part of each CDR3. The D gene is left open where the match is weak. Clone sizes are given selectively: once, few, many, or a class where the clone is expanded.

v_gene: TRBV2; abundance: -; d_gene: TRBD2; j_gene: TRBJ2-2; CDR3nt: TGTGCCAGCAGACTAGCGGGAGGGGACCGGGAGCTGTTTTTT; CDR3aa: CASRLAGGDRELFF
v_gene: TRBV27; abundance: -; d_gene: -; j_gene: TRBJ2-7; CDR3nt: TGTGCCAGCAGTTTATCCCCAGGAAGCGAGCAGTACTTC; CDR3aa: CASSLSPGSEQYF
v_gene: TRBV6-5; abundance: -; d_gene: -; j_gene: TRBJ2-7; CDR3nt: TGTGCCAGCAGTTACTCGCAGGTGGGCTACGAGCAGTACTTC; CDR3aa: CASSYSQVGYEQYF
v_gene: TRBV19; abundance: -; d_gene: TRBD2; j_gene: TRBJ2-7; CDR3nt: TGTGCCAGTAGAGGACTAGCGGGAGGGCCAGGGAACGAGCAGTACTTC; CDR3aa: CASRGLAGGPGNEQYF
v_gene: TRBV5-5; abundance: -; d_gene: TRBD1; j_gene: TRBJ2-2; CDR3nt: TGTGCCAGCAGCCTACGGACAGGGACGACCGGGGAGCTGTTTTTT; CDR3aa: CASSLRTGTTGELFF
v_gene: TRBV27; abundance: -; d_gene: TRBD1; j_gene: TRBJ1-1; CDR3nt: TGTGCCAGCCGGTCGTACAGGGGGCTGAACACTGAAGCTTTCTTT; CDR3aa: CASRSYRGLNTEAFF
v_gene: TRBV4-2; abundance: -; d_gene: TRBD1; j_gene: TRBJ1-1; CDR3nt: TGTGCCAGCAGCCAAGCAACAGGGGACACTGAGGCTTTCTTT; CDR3aa: CASSQATGDTEAFF
v_gene: TRBV4-1; abundance: -; d_gene: TRBD1; j_gene: TRBJ2-1; CDR3nt: TGCGCCAGCAGCCAGCAAGGACAGGGTACGGGTTTAAATGAGCAGTTCTTC; CDR3aa: CASSQQGQGTGLNEQFF
v_gene: TRBV20-1; abundance: -; d_gene: -; j_gene: TRBJ2-7; CDR3nt: TGCAGTACCCCTAAGGGGTACGAGCAGTACTTC; CDR3aa: CSTPKGYEQYF
v_gene: TRBV6-5; abundance: -; d_gene: TRBD1; j_gene: TRBJ2-7; CDR3nt: TGTGCCAGCAGTGGGACAGAGACCTACGAGCAGTACTTC; CDR3aa: CASSGTETYEQYF
v_gene: TRBV14; abundance: few; d_gene: TRBD1; j_gene: TRBJ2-5; CDR3nt: TGTGCCAGCAGCCAAGGACAGGGTTTGGGGCTAAGGGGGGAGACCCAGTACTTC; CDR3aa: CASSQGQGLGLRGETQYF
v_gene: TRBV29-1; abundance: -; d_gene: -; j_gene: TRBJ1-1; CDR3nt: TGCAGTAGTAACAGGGTCAACACTGAAGCTTTCTTT; CDR3aa: CSSNRVNTEAFF
v_gene: TRBV2; abundance: -; d_gene: -; j_gene: TRBJ1-2; CDR3nt: TGTGCCAGCAGGTTCAGGGTGGGGAACTATGGCTACACCTTC; CDR3aa: CASRFRVGNYGYTF
v_gene: TRBV9; abundance: few; d_gene: -; j_gene: TRBJ2-6; CDR3nt: TGTGCCAGCAGCTTCAGTGGGGCCAACGTCCTGACTTTC; CDR3aa: CASSFSGANVLTF
v_gene: TRBV9; abundance: few; d_gene: TRBD2; j_gene: TRBJ2-1; CDR3nt: TGTGCCAGCACCCCAGGTAGGACTAGCTATGAGCAGTTCTTC; CDR3aa: CASTPGRTSYEQFF
v_gene: TRBV30; abundance: -; d_gene: -; j_gene: TRBJ2-4; CDR3nt: TGTGCCTGGAGTGTAAACGGGAGAAACAGTCAGTACTTC; CDR3aa: CAWSVNGRNSQYF
v_gene: TRBV2; abundance: -; d_gene: TRBD2; j_gene: TRBJ2-5; CDR3nt: TGTGCCAGCAGCGCCGCTGCAGGCCGACTAGCGGGAACCCAAGAGACCCAGTACTTC; CDR3aa: CASSAAAGRLAGTQETQYF
v_gene: TRBV6-5; abundance: -; d_gene: -; j_gene: TRBJ1-5; CDR3nt: TGTGCCAGCAGGGACACCAATCAGCCCCAGCATTTT; CDR3aa: CASRDTNQPQHF
v_gene: TRBV10-3; abundance: -; d_gene: -; j_gene: TRBJ1-5; CDR3nt: TGTGCCATCAGTGAGGGGGAGCAGCCCCAGCATTTT; CDR3aa: CAISEGEQPQHF
v_gene: TRBV14; abundance: -; d_gene: TRBD1; j_gene: TRBJ1-1; CDR3nt: TGTGCCAGCAGCCAAAGGACAGGGAGAAACACTGAAGCTTTCTTT; CDR3aa: CASSQRTGRNTEAFF
v_gene: TRBV7-2; abundance: once; d_gene: -; j_gene: TRBJ2-3; CDR3nt: TGTGCCAGCCCCCTCGGTCTAGCCACAGATACGCAGTATTTT; CDR3aa: CASPLGLATDTQYF
v_gene: TRBV7-2; abundance: -; d_gene: -; j_gene: TRBJ2-1; CDR3nt: TGTGCCAGCAGCTTAGCCTACAGCTCCTACAATGAGCAGTTCTTC; CDR3aa: CASSLAYSSYNEQFF
v_gene: TRBV29-1; abundance: -; d_gene: TRBD1; j_gene: TRBJ1-2; CDR3nt: TGCAGCGTGGCCACGACAGGGGTGGAAGGCTACACCTTC; CDR3aa: CSVATTGVEGYTF
v_gene: TRBV4-1; abundance: -; d_gene: -; j_gene: TRBJ2-5; CDR3nt: TGCGCCAGCAGCCAATCGGAGACCCAGTACTTC; CDR3aa: CASSQSETQYF
v_gene: TRBV2; abundance: -; d_gene: -; j_gene: TRBJ2-4; CDR3nt: TGTGCCAGCAGCCCAACGACAGGATCTTGGAACATTCAGTACTTC; CDR3aa: CASSPTTGSWNIQYF
v_gene: TRBV5-8; abundance: -; d_gene: TRBD2; j_gene: TRBJ2-3; CDR3nt: TGTGCCAGCAGCTTGGGACTAGCGGGAGAAGATACGCAGTATTTT; CDR3aa: CASSLGLAGEDTQYF
v_gene: TRBV11-3; abundance: -; d_gene: -; j_gene: TRBJ2-7; CDR3nt: TGTGCCAGCAGCTTACGGGCTAGCGCGACCTACGAGCAGTACTTC; CDR3aa: CASSLRASATYEQYF
v_gene: TRBV9; abundance: -; d_gene: TRBD1; j_gene: TRBJ1-2; CDR3nt: TGTGCCAGCAGCCTCGTCCTCGGGACAGGGGAGGATGGCTACACCTTC; CDR3aa: CASSLVLGTGEDGYTF
v_gene: TRBV7-2; abundance: -; d_gene: -; j_gene: TRBJ2-2; CDR3nt: TGTGCCAGCAGCTTAGGGGGTAGGGGGAACACCGGGGAGCTGTTTTTT; CDR3aa: CASSLGGRGNTGELFF
v_gene: TRBV6-4; abundance: -; d_gene: TRBD1; j_gene: TRBJ2-2; CDR3nt: TGTGCCAGCATAGGACAGGGAAGTAATCCGAACACCGGGGAGCTGTTTTTT; CDR3aa: CASIGQGSNPNTGELFF
v_gene: TRBV19; abundance: -; d_gene: TRBD2; j_gene: TRBJ2-1; CDR3nt: TGTGCCAGTAGTCCCGGCTGGGGACTAGCGGGAGTCATTGAGCAGTTCTTC; CDR3aa: CASSPGWGLAGVIEQFF
v_gene: TRBV5-1; abundance: -; d_gene: -; j_gene: TRBJ2-7; CDR3nt: TGCGCCAGCAGCTTGGGAGGTATCAACGAGCAGTACTTC; CDR3aa: CASSLGGINEQYF
v_gene: TRBV7-3; abundance: -; d_gene: -; j_gene: TRBJ1-2; CDR3nt: TGTGCCAGCAGCTTAAGGGGGGGGGACTATGGCTACACCTTC; CDR3aa: CASSLRGGDYGYTF
v_gene: TRBV5-1; abundance: once; d_gene: TRBD1; j_gene: TRBJ2-7; CDR3nt: TGCGCCAGCAGCTCTCCCCTAGGGGACAGGGGGCATGAGCAGTACTTC; CDR3aa: CASSSPLGDRGHEQYF
v_gene: TRBV6-1; abundance: once; d_gene: -; j_gene: TRBJ1-5; CDR3nt: TGTGCCAGTATACCCCCAGGGGTTGGGACCCAGCATTTT; CDR3aa: CASIPPGVGTQHF
v_gene: TRBV19; abundance: once; d_gene: TRBD2; j_gene: TRBJ2-3; CDR3nt: TGTGCCAGTAGTATCGGGAGCGGACTAGCGGCAGATACGCAGTATTTT; CDR3aa: CASSIGSGLAADTQYF
v_gene: TRBV29-1; abundance: -; d_gene: -; j_gene: TRBJ2-7; CDR3nt: TGCAGCGTCCCACGACTTGGCGGAGGGAGCTCCTACGAGCAGTACTTC; CDR3aa: CSVPRLGGGSSYEQYF
v_gene: TRBV29-1; abundance: once; d_gene: -; j_gene: TRBJ2-5; CDR3nt: TGCAGCGTTGGCCTAAACCAAGAGACCCAGTACTTC; CDR3aa: CSVGLNQETQYF
v_gene: TRBV5-1; abundance: -; d_gene: -; j_gene: TRBJ1-2; CDR3nt: TGCGCCAGCAGCTTATCCCATGGAGTGAACTATGGCTACACCTTC; CDR3aa: CASSLSHGVNYGYTF
v_gene: TRBV19; abundance: -; d_gene: -; j_gene: TRBJ1-5; CDR3nt: TGTGCCAGTAGTTATTGGCAGGTCAATCAGCCCCAGCATTTT; CDR3aa: CASSYWQVNQPQHF
v_gene: TRBV7-7; abundance: -; d_gene: TRBD2; j_gene: TRBJ2-1; CDR3nt: TGTGCCAGCAGCTTCGCGGGAGGGCCTACATCGCACAATGAGCAGTTCTTC; CDR3aa: CASSFAGGPTSHNEQFF
v_gene: TRBV5-4; abundance: -; d_gene: TRBD1; j_gene: TRBJ2-6; CDR3nt: TGTGCCAGCAGCTTAGGGACAGTTCGCCCTGGGGCCAACGTCCTGACTTTC; CDR3aa: CASSLGTVRPGANVLTF
v_gene: TRBV5-4; abundance: -; d_gene: TRBD2; j_gene: TRBJ2-1; CDR3nt: TGTGCCAGCAGCTTTAGACTAGCGGAGATTTACAATGAGCAGTTCTTC; CDR3aa: CASSFRLAEIYNEQFF
v_gene: TRBV19; abundance: -; d_gene: TRBD1; j_gene: TRBJ1-5; CDR3nt: TGTGCCAGTAGTATGCCCACAGGGGGTAGCAATCAGCCCCAGCATTTT; CDR3aa: CASSMPTGGSNQPQHF
v_gene: TRBV4-2; abundance: -; d_gene: TRBD1; j_gene: TRBJ1-4; CDR3nt: TGTGCCAGCAGCCAAGAGGGACAGGGCAGAAATGAAAAACTGTTTTTT; CDR3aa: CASSQEGQGRNEKLFF
v_gene: TRBV27; abundance: -; d_gene: TRBD1; j_gene: TRBJ2-7; CDR3nt: TGTGCCAGCAGTTCGACAGGGAACGAGCAGTACTTC; CDR3aa: CASSSTGNEQYF
v_gene: TRBV29-1; abundance: -; d_gene: TRBD1; j_gene: TRBJ2-7; CDR3nt: TGCAGCGTTTCGGGACAGGGGAAGGAGCAGTACTTC; CDR3aa: CSVSGQGKEQYF
v_gene: TRBV5-1; abundance: -; d_gene: -; j_gene: TRBJ2-7; CDR3nt: TGCGCCAGCAGCTTAGGAGGAACCTACGAGCAGTACTTC; CDR3aa: CASSLGGTYEQYF
v_gene: TRBV6-1; abundance: -; d_gene: -; j_gene: TRBJ1-1; CDR3nt: TGTGCCAGCAGTCCAGTCAGGGTCGAAGCTTTCTTT; CDR3aa: CASSPVRVEAFF
v_gene: TRBV28; abundance: once; d_gene: -; j_gene: TRBJ1-5; CDR3nt: TGTGCCAGCAGTTTCCTAGCAGTTAGCAATCAGCCCCAGCATTTT; CDR3aa: CASSFLAVSNQPQHF
v_gene: TRBV5-5; abundance: -; d_gene: TRBD1; j_gene: TRBJ2-7; CDR3nt: TGTGCCAGCAACAGACAGGGGTGGTACGAGCAGTACTTC; CDR3aa: CASNRQGWYEQYF
v_gene: TRBV2; abundance: -; d_gene: -; j_gene: TRBJ1-1; CDR3nt: TGTGCCAGCAGTGAGGGGCAGGGGTACACTGAAGCTTTCTTT; CDR3aa: CASSEGQGYTEAFF
v_gene: TRBV5-4; abundance: -; d_gene: TRBD1; j_gene: TRBJ2-7; CDR3nt: TGTGCCAGCAGCGGGGGGACAGGGAACTCCTACGAGCAGTACTTC; CDR3aa: CASSGGTGNSYEQYF
v_gene: TRBV10-3; abundance: -; d_gene: -; j_gene: TRBJ2-3; CDR3nt: TGTGCCATCAGTGAGTCGCCCTTTTTAAACATCCAGGGTGCGGCGACAGATACGCAGTATTTT; CDR3aa: CAISESPFLNIQGAATDTQYF